This is a list of T cell receptor beta chains from one sample in a study of T cell clonotyping in hematopoietic cell transplantation. This table comes from immunoSEQ multiplex PCR, and its TCRdb copy is limited to in-frame clones, with some not included. The table lists tens of thousands of clones, 85% of them singletons. Material: peripheral blood mononuclear cells, obtained before stem cell transplant. All receptors come from a man between 60 and 70 years old with acute myeloid leukemia. Some clones in this sample may be carry-over from other donors' samples. The CDR3 runs from the conserved cysteine through the conserved F or W. A D gene is named only where the DNA matches it firmly.

CDR3aa: CAISSGGDRGRYEQYF
d_gene: TRBD1
j_gene: TRBJ2-7
v_gene: TRBV10-3

CDR3aa: CASRGLQETQYF
d_gene: NA
j_gene: TRBJ2-5
v_gene: TRBV27

CDR3aa: CASTPGVEETQYF
d_gene: NA
j_gene: TRBJ2-5
v_gene: TRBV28

CDR3aa: CASSVIRDPYEQYF
d_gene: NA
j_gene: TRBJ2-7
v_gene: TRBV19

CDR3aa: CASSLGGTSASETQYF
d_gene: TRBD2
j_gene: TRBJ2-5
v_gene: TRBV5-1

CDR3aa: CASSYYGEETQYF
d_gene: NA
j_gene: TRBJ2-5
v_gene: TRBV6-6

CDR3aa: CASSYNEGARDEQYF
d_gene: NA
j_gene: TRBJ2-7
v_gene: TRBV6-6

CDR3aa: CASSFGQFAEAFF
d_gene: NA
j_gene: TRBJ1-1
v_gene: TRBV7-6

CDR3aa: CASTTQGHGELFF
d_gene: NA
j_gene: TRBJ2-2
v_gene: TRBV28

CDR3aa: CASSMTGGSYGYTF
d_gene: TRBD1
j_gene: TRBJ1-2
v_gene: TRBV5-1

CDR3aa: CAWSAPVEAGYTDTQYF
d_gene: TRBD2
j_gene: TRBJ2-3
v_gene: TRBV30

CDR3aa: CASSQQGTYGYTF
d_gene: NA
j_gene: TRBJ1-2
v_gene: TRBV14

CDR3aa: CASSTGQGSDEQYF
d_gene: TRBD1
j_gene: TRBJ2-7
v_gene: TRBV19

CDR3aa: CASGRADTQYF
d_gene: NA
j_gene: TRBJ2-3
v_gene: TRBV7-6

CDR3aa: CASSETGQGGYGYTF
d_gene: TRBD1
j_gene: TRBJ1-2
v_gene: TRBV2

CDR3aa: CASSLYGQGGQTQYF
d_gene: TRBD1
j_gene: TRBJ2-5
v_gene: TRBV5-8

CDR3aa: CASRALRLDRGQGDEQFF
d_gene: TRBD1
j_gene: TRBJ2-1
v_gene: TRBV5-1

CDR3aa: CASSVVNYGYTF
d_gene: NA
j_gene: TRBJ1-2
v_gene: TRBV9

CDR3aa: CASSPRQGISYEQYF
d_gene: TRBD1
j_gene: TRBJ2-7
v_gene: TRBV4-1

CDR3aa: CASSPPNGGGFF
d_gene: NA
j_gene: TRBJ1-1
v_gene: TRBV7-9

CDR3aa: CASSYLEGTQYF
d_gene: NA
j_gene: TRBJ2-3
v_gene: TRBV7-2

CDR3aa: CASSRNGGTRQPQHF
d_gene: NA
j_gene: TRBJ1-5
v_gene: TRBV7-2

CDR3aa: CASSIPGQGNTIYF
d_gene: TRBD1
j_gene: TRBJ1-3
v_gene: TRBV9

CDR3aa: CASSQSQATTGQYF
d_gene: NA
j_gene: TRBJ2-7
v_gene: TRBV16

CDR3aa: CASSLSAGRSEETQYF
d_gene: NA
j_gene: TRBJ2-5
v_gene: TRBV5-4

CDR3aa: CASSPKAANRGLGNSPLHF
d_gene: TRBD1
j_gene: TRBJ1-6
v_gene: TRBV11-1

CDR3aa: CASSLDGTEPYYGYTF
d_gene: TRBD1
j_gene: TRBJ1-2
v_gene: TRBV28

CDR3aa: CASSLTSGGTNEKLFF
d_gene: NA
j_gene: TRBJ1-4
v_gene: TRBV28

CDR3aa: CASSLGWGTEAFF
d_gene: NA
j_gene: TRBJ1-1
v_gene: TRBV11-1

CDR3aa: CASSLTSRADTQYF
d_gene: NA
j_gene: TRBJ2-3
v_gene: TRBV7-3

CDR3aa: CASSQDGSAPGQYF
d_gene: NA
j_gene: TRBJ2-7
v_gene: TRBV4-1

CDR3aa: CSARERYGYTF
d_gene: NA
j_gene: TRBJ1-2
v_gene: TRBV20-1

CDR3aa: CAISELGAQGTSGGLQETQYF
d_gene: TRBD2
j_gene: TRBJ2-5
v_gene: TRBV10-3

CDR3aa: CASSIDLFDRRRVNQPQHF
d_gene: NA
j_gene: TRBJ1-5
v_gene: TRBV19

CDR3aa: CASSETGASDGYTF
d_gene: TRBD1
j_gene: TRBJ1-2
v_gene: TRBV19

CDR3aa: CASSSPPGPRGYGYTF
d_gene: NA
j_gene: TRBJ1-2
v_gene: TRBV6-5

CDR3aa: CASSYSTGGKQYF
d_gene: TRBD1
j_gene: TRBJ2-7
v_gene: TRBV6-5

CDR3aa: CASSRQMEPSAPLHF
d_gene: NA
j_gene: TRBJ1-6
v_gene: TRBV4-3

CDR3aa: CASSLRDRGFGYTF
d_gene: TRBD1
j_gene: TRBJ1-2
v_gene: TRBV27

CDR3aa: CASSLATGRDTQYF
d_gene: NA
j_gene: TRBJ2-3
v_gene: TRBV11-2

CDR3aa: CASSPITGGLSQETQYF
d_gene: NA
j_gene: TRBJ2-5
v_gene: TRBV5-1

CDR3aa: CASLAGGSQETQYF
d_gene: TRBD2
j_gene: TRBJ2-5
v_gene: TRBV19

CDR3aa: CASRSQGSGNTIYF
d_gene: TRBD1
j_gene: TRBJ1-3
v_gene: TRBV28

CDR3aa: CASTSGNQPQHF
d_gene: NA
j_gene: TRBJ1-5
v_gene: TRBV6-5

CDR3aa: CASSQGAGGADYGYTF
d_gene: TRBD1
j_gene: TRBJ1-2
v_gene: TRBV4-2

CDR3aa: CASSVLSLGETQYF
d_gene: NA
j_gene: TRBJ2-5
v_gene: TRBV2

CDR3aa: CSVDPPGVAAEAFF
d_gene: NA
j_gene: TRBJ1-1
v_gene: TRBV29-1

CDR3aa: CASSYSGASGSYEQYF
d_gene: NA
j_gene: TRBJ2-7
v_gene: TRBV6-5

CDR3aa: CASRIYKNTGELFF
d_gene: NA
j_gene: TRBJ2-2
v_gene: TRBV4-3

CDR3aa: CASSLAQVTEAFF
d_gene: NA
j_gene: TRBJ1-1
v_gene: TRBV13

CDR3aa: CASSPIGQPNQPQHF
d_gene: NA
j_gene: TRBJ1-5
v_gene: TRBV7-2

CDR3aa: CASSQERPGLYGYTF
d_gene: NA
j_gene: TRBJ1-2
v_gene: TRBV4-1

CDR3aa: CASSELGRIQYF
d_gene: NA
j_gene: TRBJ2-4
v_gene: TRBV2

CDR3aa: CASSTSWTGPSQPQHF
d_gene: TRBD1
j_gene: TRBJ1-5
v_gene: TRBV7-2

CDR3aa: CASSPFTNYGYTF
d_gene: NA
j_gene: TRBJ1-2
v_gene: TRBV28

CDR3aa: CASSQGTGFGYTF
d_gene: TRBD1
j_gene: TRBJ1-2
v_gene: TRBV4-2

CDR3aa: CASSPMTGTGYEKLFF
d_gene: TRBD1
j_gene: TRBJ1-4
v_gene: TRBV18